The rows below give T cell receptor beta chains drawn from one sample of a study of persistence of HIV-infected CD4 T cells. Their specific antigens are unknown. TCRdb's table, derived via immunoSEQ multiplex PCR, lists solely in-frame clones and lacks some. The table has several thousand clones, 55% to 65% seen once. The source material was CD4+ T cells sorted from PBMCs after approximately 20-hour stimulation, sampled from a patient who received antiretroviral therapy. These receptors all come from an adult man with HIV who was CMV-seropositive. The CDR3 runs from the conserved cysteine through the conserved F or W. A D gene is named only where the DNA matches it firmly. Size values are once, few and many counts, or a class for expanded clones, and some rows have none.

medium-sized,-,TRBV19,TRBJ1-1,CASKGSTEAFF,TGTGCCAGTAAAGGGTCCACTGAAGCTTTCTTT
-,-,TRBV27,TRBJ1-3,CASSPLSGRGSGNTIYF,TGTGCCAGCAGCCCATTATCGGGGAGGGGCAGCGGAAACACCATATATTTT
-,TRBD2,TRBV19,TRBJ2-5,CASSIVGLAGGRPRETQYF,TGTGCCAGTAGTATAGTGGGGCTAGCGGGAGGGAGGCCGCGGGAGACCCAGTACTTC
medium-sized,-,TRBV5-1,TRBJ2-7,CASSLVTGSSEQYF,TGCGCCAGCAGCTTGGTTACGGGCTCGAGCGAGCAGTACTTC
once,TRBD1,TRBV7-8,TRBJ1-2,CASSSRTGAHYGYTF,TGTGCCAGCAGCTCGCGGACAGGAGCGCATTATGGCTACACCTTC
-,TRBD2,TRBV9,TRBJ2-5,CASSVSTSGRETQYF,TGTGCCAGCAGCGTATCCACTAGCGGGAGAGAGACCCAGTACTTC
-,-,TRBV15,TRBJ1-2,CATSSREVSPEGSGYTF,TGTGCCACCAGCAGCCGAGAGGTGTCTCCTGAGGGTAGTGGCTACACCTTC
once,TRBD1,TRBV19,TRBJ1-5,CASSIEGGPYQPQHF,TGTGCCAGTAGTATCGAAGGGGGCCCCTATCAGCCCCAGCATTTT
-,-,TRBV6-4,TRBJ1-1,CASSDPGRLYFEAFF,TGTGCCAGCAGTGACCCGGGACGACTATACTTTGAAGCTTTCTTT
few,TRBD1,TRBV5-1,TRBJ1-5,CASSEGQGNQPQHF,TGCGCCAGCAGCGAGGGACAGGGCAATCAGCCCCAGCATTTT
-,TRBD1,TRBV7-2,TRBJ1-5,CASSFPDRANNQPQHF,TGTGCCAGCAGCTTCCCGGACAGGGCCAACAATCAGCCCCAGCATTTT
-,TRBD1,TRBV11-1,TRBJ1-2,CASSSHRGDGYTF,TGTGCCAGCAGCTCCCACAGGGGAGATGGCTACACCTTC
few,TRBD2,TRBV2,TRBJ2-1,CVSKGASGEDNEQFF,TGTGTCTCCAAGGGTGCTAGCGGAGAGGACAATGAGCAGTTCTTC
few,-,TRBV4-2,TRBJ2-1,CASSRGTYNEQFF,TGTGCCAGCAGTCGGGGAACCTACAATGAGCAGTTCTTC
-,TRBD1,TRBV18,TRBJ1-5,CASIAGGGNQPQHF,TGTGCCAGCATCGCAGGGGGAGGCAATCAGCCCCAGCATTTT
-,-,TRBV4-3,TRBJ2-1,CASSQTGFSNNEQFF,TGCGCCAGCAGCCAAACAGGGTTCAGTAACAATGAGCAGTTCTTC
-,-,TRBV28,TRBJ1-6,CASRAQGGTYNSPLHF,TGTGCCAGCAGGGCTCAGGGAGGCACCTATAATTCACCCCTCCACTTT
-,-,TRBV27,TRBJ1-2,CASSFRGDGYTF,TGTGCCAGCAGTTTTAGGGGGGACGGCTACACCTTC
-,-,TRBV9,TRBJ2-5,CASSVARSETQYF,TGTGCCAGCAGCGTAGCCAGGTCGGAGACCCAGTACTTC
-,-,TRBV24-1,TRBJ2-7,CATSEPMTTRSYEQYF,TGTGCCACCAGTGAACCCATGACAACCCGCTCCTACGAGCAGTACTTC
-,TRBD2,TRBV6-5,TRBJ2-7,CASSAPGLAGAEQYF,TGTGCCAGCAGCGCACCTGGACTAGCGGGGGCCGAGCAGTACTTC
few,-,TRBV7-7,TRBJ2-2,CASSPGPTEAGELFF,TGTGCTAGCAGCCCGGGTCCTACAGAAGCCGGGGAGCTGTTTTTT